The 11 T cell receptor beta chains below were found in one sample sequenced in a study of molecular identifiers for immune sequencing clone quantification. TCRdb ran MiXCR on the PCR reads and lists one entry per CDR3 protein. The sample includes 460,000 or so distinct CDR3 sequences, about 20% seen only once; the top ten take roughly 0.81%. The sample comprised naive CD8+ T cells from blood, with Jurkat cell RNA spiked in. The subset: FACS-sorted CD8+CD4-CCR7+CD45RA+ naive T cells. The receptors were sampled from a human donor in good health. Some libraries in this study had Jurkat cell RNA spiked in.

This clonotype was seen a few times. The rearrangement joins TRBV20-1 to TRBJ1-6; 9 positions agree with TRBD1. Trimming removed 6 bases from V and 1 base from J; junction bases left unmatched: 10. This CDR3 has 17 residues. Germline loops: CDR1 DFQATT, CDR2 SNEGSKA (reference sequence). The CDR3 is CSAAGTGRESYNSPLHF. CDR3 bases: TGCAGTGCCGCCGGGACAGGGAGGGAATCCTATAATTCACCCCTCCACTTT.

This sequence joins TRBV4-3 and TRBJ2-1, with 7 bases lining up with TRBD1. This CDR3 has 15 amino acids. Unmatched junction bases numbered 3, after V lost 4 bases and J lost 0 bases. CDR1 LGHNA and CDR2 YSLEER come from the germline V gene. The CDR3 DNA follows: TGCGCCAGCAGCCCGGACAGGAACTCCTACAATGAGCAGTTCTTC. Residues: CASSPDRNSYNEQFF.

Remarks on this clonotype: One end of the junction does not line up with germline, which may come from a read error. The chain combines TRBV6-6 with TRBJ1-1; D might be TRBD1 (6 bases). Germline V gene data show CDR1 as MNHNY and CDR2 as SVGAGI (reference sequence). The CDR3 has 12 residues. The CDR3: CASRQGGTEALF. The DNA of the CDR3 is TGTGCCAGCAGACAGGGAGGCACTGAAGCTCTCTTT.

This clonotype was counted many times. The gene calls are TRBV6-5 and TRBJ1-5, with TRBD1 identical over 7 bases. CDR3 length: 17 residues. Germline V gene data show CDR1 as MNHEY and CDR2 as SVGAGI. The V gene end was trimmed by 6 bases and the J gene end by 1 base; junction bases not matched to a gene: 12. The CDR3 sequence: CASSQGVGGRSNQPQHF. Written as DNA, the CDR3 is TGTGCCAGCAGCCAGGGGGTTGGGGGCAGGAGCAATCAGCCCCAGCATTTT.

The sample holds many counts of this clonotype. The rearrangement joins TRBV7-9 to TRBJ1-1; no definite D call. V was trimmed by 5 bases and J by 4 bases, leaving 11 bases between them. Germline loops: CDR1 SEHNR, CDR2 FQNEAQ (reference sequence). CDR3 size: 13 residues. CDR3 bases: TGTGCCAGCAGCCGGGCCTGGGGCACTGAAGCTTTCTTT. Translated, it gives CASSRAWGTEAFF. The full variable domain, completed using reference TRBV7-9 and TRBJ1-1, is DTGVSQNPRHKITKRGQNVTFRCDPISEHNRLYWYRQTLGQGPEFLTYFQNEAQLEKSRLLSDRFSAERPKGSFSTLEIQRTEQGDSAMYLCASSRAWGTEAFFGQGTRLTVV.

The V call is TRBV5-4, the J call TRBJ2-1; D is possibly TRBD2 (6 bases). Germline assignment: CDR1 SGHNT and CDR2 YYREEE (reference sequence). The CDR3 runs 15 residues. With 3 bases removed from V and 0 bases from J, the gap between germline ends came to 10 bases. CDR3 nucleotides: TGTGCCAGCAGCTACCGGGAGAGCTCCTACAATGAGCAGTTCTTC. Its protein is CASSYRESSYNEQFF.

The sample holds many counts of this clonotype. The rearrangement joins TRBV28 to TRBJ2-5; D remains unclear. CDR3 length equals 19 residues. V was clipped by 6 bases and J by 5 bases, with 31 bases between them. Germline V gives CDR1 MDHEN, CDR2 SYDVKM. DNA of the CDR3: TGTGCCAGCAGCCTAAACGCTCACAGCCAGAACCATTTGCGTGAGACCCAGTACTTC. Residues: CASSLNAHSQNHLRETQYF.

Many counts were recorded for this clonotype. The CDR3 protein is CASSRGMGTEAFF. As DNA, the CDR3 is TGTGCCAGCAGTCGTGGGATGGGCACTGAAGCTTTCTTT. The chain has TRBV2 and TRBJ1-1; D is ambiguous. The CDR3 loop spans 13 amino acids. Germline CDR1 is SNHLY and CDR2 is FYNNEI. The germline V and J ends were trimmed by 5 bases and 4 bases, with 11 bases remaining between them.

Details on this clonotype: This sequence may be a read error, since a much larger clone differs from it by one base. The chain links TRBV18 to TRBJ1-1, with D perhaps matching TRBD1 (5 bases). From germline, CDR1 is KGHSH and CDR2 LQKENI. With 2 bases removed from V and 7 bases from J, the gap between germline ends came to 14 bases. The CDR3 is 14 amino acids. This chain's CDR3 is CASSPNGGTDEAFF. CDR3 DNA sequence: TGTGCCAGCTCACCAAACGGGGGAACAGATGAAGCTTTCTTT. Full variable domain (missing parts from reference TRBV18 and TRBJ1-1): NAGVMQNPRHLVRRRGQEARLRCSPMKGHSHVYWYRQLPEEGLKFMVYLQKENIIDESGMPKERFSAEFPKEGPSILRIQQVVRGDSAAYFCASSPNGGTDEAFFGQGTRLTVV.

In its sample, this clonotype was seen many times. This chain uses TRBV6-6 with TRBJ2-1; no firm D call. CDR3 length equals 15 residues. V shed 2 bases and J shed 10 bases, with 18 bases lying between them. Germline V gene sequence: CDR1 MNHNY, CDR2 SVGAGI (reference sequence). Here the CDR3 reads CASSYPYRVAEEQFF. Written as DNA, the CDR3 is TGTGCCAGCAGTTACCCGTACCGGGTCGCCGAGGAGCAGTTCTTC.

This clonotype was picked up many times. J is TRBJ2-1 and V is TRBV30, with D uncertain. CDR3 length: 12 residues. Germline CDR1 reads GTSNPN; CDR2 reads SVGIG (reference sequence). Trimming shortened V by 2 bases and J by 8 bases, and 10 bases separated the two germline ends. The CDR3 region is CAWSPSWDEQFF. The CDR3 coding sequence is TGTGCCTGGAGTCCGTCGTGGGATGAGCAGTTCTTC.